The 27 T cell receptor beta chains below were found in one sample sequenced in a study of CD8 T cells in Susac syndrome. Random hexamers were used to reverse transcribe an amount of roughly 0.5 to 1 ug RNA. TCRdb ran MiXCR on the immunoSEQ multiplex PCR reads and lists one entry per CDR3 protein. The table lists fewer than 150,000 distinct CDR3 sequences, roughly 94% of them singletons. Sequenced sample: CD8+ T cells from PBMCs. These receptors were obtained from a human donor in good health.

The rearrangement joins TRBV7-9 to TRBJ2-7; possibly TRBD2 for D (6 bases). This CDR3 contains 15 residues. Per germline, CDR1 SEHNR and CDR2 FQNEAQ (reference sequence). The V gene lost 3 bases and the J gene lost 2 bases, with 14 bases spanning the gap. CDR3 nucleotide sequence: TGTGCCAGCAGCTTTACGGTAGCGGAACCCTACGAGCAGTACTTC. Translation: CASSFTVAEPYEQYF. The full variable domain, its missing parts supplied by reference TRBV7-9 and TRBJ2-7, is DTGVSQNPRHKITKRGQNVTFRCDPISEHNRLYWYRQTLGQGPEFLTYFQNEAQLEKSRLLSDRFSAERPKGSFSTLEIQRTEQGDSAMYLCASSFTVAEPYEQYFGPGTRLTVT.

CDR3 sequence reads: CASSEDENYNEQFF. In DNA, the CDR3 is TGTGCCAGCAGTGAAGACGAGAACTACAATGAGCAGTTCTTC. The chain recombines TRBV2 with TRBJ2-1; no clear D gene. The CDR3 totals 14 residues. The germline gives CDR1 SNHLY, CDR2 FYNNEI. V was trimmed by 1 base and J by 3 bases, leaving 7 bases between them.

In its sample, this clonotype was seen a few times. The genes are TRBV3-1 and TRBJ2-3; 8 positions agree with TRBD2. J gave up 1 base and V 2 bases, and 5 bases lay outside the gene matches. The CDR3 contains 16 residues. Germline V gives CDR1 LGHDT, CDR2 YNNKEL (reference sequence). This CDR3 is CASSQSLAGRTDTQYF. DNA for the CDR3: TGTGCCAGCAGCCAAAGCCTAGCGGGCCGCACAGATACGCAGTATTTT.

The rearrangement joins TRBV19 to TRBJ2-7; D not resolved. Deletions cut 4 bases from V and 1 base from J, with 8 bases between. Germline V gene data show CDR1 as LNHDA and CDR2 as SQIVND (reference sequence). The CDR3 is 13 residues long. The CDR3 reads CASSNGPSYEQYF. DNA for the CDR3: TGTGCCAGTAGTAACGGACCTTCCTACGAGCAGTACTTC.

This clonotype was observed a single time. The J gene is TRBJ2-1, the V gene TRBV7-9, with D uncertain. The CDR3 loop spans 13 amino acids. Per germline, CDR1 SEHNR and CDR2 FQNEAQ (reference sequence). V was shortened by 5 bases and J by 8 bases, with 13 bases between the two germline ends. In DNA, the CDR3 is TGTGCCAGCAGCCCCCCCCAGCTTGATGAGCAGTTCTTC. As protein: CASSPPQLDEQFF.

The genes are TRBV9 and TRBJ2-3; 10 positions agree with TRBD2. This CDR3 has 16 residues. Germline CDR1 reads SGDLS; CDR2 reads YYNGEE. V lost 4 bases and J lost 2; bases outside the gene matches: 7. The DNA of the CDR3 is TGTGCCAGCAGCCCCGGACTAGCGGAACTCACAGATACGCAGTATTTT. It translates to CASSPGLAELTDTQYF.

This clonotype was counted a single time. The chain employs TRBV14 and TRBJ1-2; D gene ambiguous. The CDR3 totals 12 residues. Germline loops: CDR1 SGHDN, CDR2 FVKESK. Trimming stripped 1 base from V and 6 bases from J, with 6 bases between. CDR3 region: CASSQGVNGYTF. CDR3 coding DNA: TGTGCCAGCAGCCAAGGGGTGAATGGCTACACCTTC.

The sample holds one count of this clonotype. The chain employs TRBV27 and TRBJ2-5; TRBD1 matches at 7 bases. Unmatched junction bases numbered 5, after V lost 5 bases and J lost 2 bases. The CDR3 runs to 14 residues. Germline V lookup: CDR1 MNHEY, CDR2 SMNVEV (reference sequence). The CDR3 spells CASSLHRGQETQYF. As DNA, the CDR3 is TGTGCCAGCAGTCTTCACAGGGGTCAAGAGACCCAGTACTTC.

The chain has TRBV12-3 or TRBV12-4 and TRBJ2-2; D is possibly TRBD2 (6 bases). V was shortened by 2 bases and J by 6 bases, with 10 bases between the two germline ends. This CDR3 comprises 14 residues. Written as DNA, the CDR3 is TGTGCCAGCAGTTTAACGGGAGCGGCCGGGGAGCTGTTTTTT. Translation gives CASSLTGAAGELFF.

The V gene is TRBV4-3, the J gene TRBJ2-3, with D uncertain. CDR3 size: 15 residues. The V gene's germline CDR1 is LGHNA and CDR2 YSLEER. Trimming stripped 1 base from V and 2 bases from J, with 10 bases between. As DNA, the CDR3 is TGCGCCAGCAGCCAAGCCAATCTGGACACAGATACGCAGTATTTT. It is translated as CASSQANLDTDTQYF.

This clonotype is a singleton in its sample. V gene TRBV15 combines with J gene TRBJ2-7, with unresolved D. CDR3 size: 12 residues. The ends were cut back, 0 bases at V and 6 bases at J, with 6 bases in the middle. Looked up from germline, CDR1 is LNHNV and CDR2 is YYDKDF (reference sequence). The CDR3 protein is CATSRDDREQYF. The CDR3 bases are TGTGCCACCAGCAGAGATGATCGCGAGCAGTACTTC.

This chain links TRBV27 with TRBJ2-3, with 7 nucleotides matching TRBD2. Germline V CDR1 and CDR2: MNHEY, SMNVEV (reference sequence). Germline trimming cut 2 bases from V and 2 bases from J; bases unmatched to any gene: 7. This CDR3 spans 16 amino acids. This CDR3 reads CASSLVGGRVTDTQYF. CDR3 nucleotides: TGTGCCAGCAGTTTAGTTGGCGGGAGAGTCACAGATACGCAGTATTTT.

The chain carries TRBV13 and TRBJ2-5; no firm D call. Germline assignment: CDR1 PRHDT and CDR2 FYEKMQ (reference sequence). The CDR3 is 13 residues long. The ends were cut back, 3 bases at V and 5 bases at J, with 10 bases in the middle. The CDR3 nucleotides read TGTGCCAGCAGCTTGGGTCACGGGGAGACCCAGTACTTC. It specifies CASSLGHGETQYF.

This sequence joins TRBV27 and TRBJ2-7; 7 bases are a match to TRBD1. Losses at the gene ends were 2 bases for V and 3 bases for J; bases not matched to a gene: 4. This CDR3 is built from 14 residues. The germline CDR1 and CDR2 sequences are MNHEY and SMNVEV (reference sequence). The CDR3 region is CASSLDRARYEQYF. DNA for the CDR3: TGTGCCAGCAGTTTAGACAGGGCGCGCTACGAGCAGTACTTC.

The chain has TRBV11-2 and TRBJ2-1, with 14 bases that match TRBD2. This CDR3 has 19 residues. V lost 5 bases to trimming and J lost 6 bases; unmatched junction nucleotides: 15. CDR1 and CDR2 (germline): SGHAT, FQNNGV. DNA for the CDR3: TGTGCCAGCAGCGGCCCGGGACTAGCGGGAGAAGGGGTGCTCAATGAGCAGTTCTTC. It specifies CASSGPGLAGEGVLNEQFF.

V and J are TRBV11-2 and TRBJ2-7, with D maybe TRBD1 (6 bases). Per germline, CDR1 SGHAT and CDR2 FQNNGV. This CDR3 has 14 residues. V lost 1 base to trimming and J lost 2 bases, with 9 bases between them. The CDR3 DNA sequence: TGTGCCAGCAGCTTAGCGGGACACCCCTACGAGCAGTACTTC. It translates to CASSLAGHPYEQYF.

This clonotype was recorded once. This chain links TRBV7-9 with TRBJ2-7, with TRBD1 matching over 7 bases. The CDR3 is 15 amino acids. CDR1 is SEHNR, CDR2 FQNEAQ, per germline (reference sequence). Trimming took 4 bases from V and 2 from J; bases not matched to a gene: 8. The CDR3, as DNA: TGTGCCAGCAGCTATCGACAGGGCCTAACCTACGAGCAGTACTTC. Translated: CASSYRQGLTYEQYF.

The J gene is TRBJ2-1, the V gene TRBV6-2 or TRBV6-3; D uncertain. CDR1 is MNHEY, CDR2 SVGEGT, per germline. The V and J ends lost 4 bases and 7 bases respectively, with 8 bases between them. This CDR3 is built from 12 residues. CDR3 amino acids: CASSLGWNEQFF. The CDR3 nucleotides are TGTGCCAGCAGTTTGGGGTGGAATGAGCAGTTCTTC.

The chain uses TRBV6-5 and TRBJ2-7; no reliable D call. Trimming removed 2 bases at V and 8 bases at J, with 7 bases between. Per the germline V gene, CDR1 is MNHEY and CDR2 is SVGAGI. This CDR3 is built from 11 residues. The CDR3 DNA reads as TGTGCCAGCAGTTACGGGTCCCAGCAGTACTTC. Its protein is CASSYGSQQYF.

This chain connects TRBV27 to TRBJ1-1, with D unclear. V shed 3 bases and J shed 3 bases, with 8 bases lying between them. Germline V gene data show CDR1 as MNHEY and CDR2 as SMNVEV (reference sequence). The CDR3 runs 13 residues. The CDR3 DNA reads TGTGCCAGCAGTTTTGGGAGTCACACTGAAGCTTTCTTT. Translating it yields CASSFGSHTEAFF.

This sequence joins TRBV30 and TRBJ2-7; D remains ambiguous. Germline values: CDR1 GTSNPN, CDR2 SVGIG (reference sequence). This CDR3 is 14 amino acids long. The V end lost 0 bases, the J end lost 0 bases, and 9 bases lay between the germline ends. This chain's CDR3 is CAWSVSSFSYEQYF. CDR3 in DNA: TGTGCCTGGAGTGTATCCAGCTTCTCCTACGAGCAGTACTTC.

The J gene is TRBJ2-6, the V gene TRBV29-1; 14 bases map to TRBD2. This CDR3 contains 19 residues. Germline-derived CDR1 and CDR2 are SQVTM and ANQGSEA. V lost 0 bases, J lost 1 base, and 5 bases stayed unmatched. CDR3 coding DNA: TGCAGCGTTGAAGAGAGGGGACTAGCGGGAGTATCTGGGGCCAACGTCCTGACTTTC. It codes for CSVEERGLAGVSGANVLTF. The full variable domain, in which reference TRBV29-1 and TRBJ2-6 provide the parts outside the CDR3, is SAVISQKPSRDICQRGTSLTIQCQVDSQVTMMFWYRQQPGQSLTLIATANQGSEATYESGFVIDKFPISRPNLTFSTLTVSNMSPEDSSIYLCSVEERGLAGVSGANVLTFGAGSRLTVL.

The V gene is TRBV4-3, the J gene TRBJ2-1; no reliable D call. V was clipped by 4 bases and J by 2 bases, with 12 bases between them. CDR3 length: 15 amino acids. CDR1 LGHNA and CDR2 YSLEER come from the germline V gene. CDR3 sequence (DNA): TGCGCCAGCAGCCGCCAGGAGACTGCCTACAATGAGCAGTTCTTC. It specifies CASSRQETAYNEQFF.

The sample holds one count of this clonotype. The genes are TRBV29-1 and TRBJ2-1; TRBD2 might be the D (6 bases). This CDR3 comprises 17 residues. Trimming removed 3 bases from V and 7 bases from J, with 25 bases in between. Germline V lookup: CDR1 SQVTM, CDR2 ANQGSEA. The CDR3 here is CSVDVAGSFLLGNEQFF. CDR3 sequence (DNA): TGCAGCGTTGATGTGGCGGGATCTTTTCTTTTGGGGAATGAGCAGTTCTTC.

The chain couples TRBV20-1 to TRBJ1-2; the match to TRBD1 covers 7 bases. V lost 4 bases, J lost 4 bases, and 6 bases stayed unmatched. Germline V lookup: CDR1 DFQATT, CDR2 SNEGSKA (reference sequence). The CDR3 has 13 amino acids. The CDR3 is CSATPDRVYGYTF. The CDR3 coding sequence is TGCAGTGCTACCCCAGACAGGGTCTATGGCTACACCTTC.

The CDR3 reads CASSLGTGGGVPYEQYF. The CDR3, as DNA: TGTGCCAGCAGCTTGGGAACAGGAGGCGGGGTACCCTACGAGCAGTACTTC. The rearrangement joins TRBV5-6 to TRBJ2-7, with TRBD2 as a possible D gene (6 bases). The CDR3 runs to 17 residues. V dropped 0 bases and J dropped 2 bases, with 18 bases sitting between them. Germline CDR1 reads SGHDT; CDR2 reads YYEEEE. Based on the CDR3 plus reference TRBV5-6 and TRBJ2-7, the full variable domain is DAGVTQSPTHLIKTRGQQVTLRCSPKSGHDTVSWYQQALGQGPQFIFQYYEEEERQRGNFPDRFSGHQFPNYSSELNVNALLLGDSALYLCASSLGTGGGVPYEQYFGPGTRLTVT.

This chain links TRBV15 with TRBJ2-1, with D perhaps TRBD2 (5 bases). Trimming shortened V by 3 bases and J by 9 bases, and 15 bases separated the two germline ends. Germline CDR1 LNHNV, CDR2 YYDKDF (reference sequence). The CDR3 sequence is 14 residues long. CDR3 amino acids: CATSRTRDLREQFF. The CDR3 DNA is TGTGCCACCAGCAGGACCCGGGATTTACGTGAGCAGTTCTTC.